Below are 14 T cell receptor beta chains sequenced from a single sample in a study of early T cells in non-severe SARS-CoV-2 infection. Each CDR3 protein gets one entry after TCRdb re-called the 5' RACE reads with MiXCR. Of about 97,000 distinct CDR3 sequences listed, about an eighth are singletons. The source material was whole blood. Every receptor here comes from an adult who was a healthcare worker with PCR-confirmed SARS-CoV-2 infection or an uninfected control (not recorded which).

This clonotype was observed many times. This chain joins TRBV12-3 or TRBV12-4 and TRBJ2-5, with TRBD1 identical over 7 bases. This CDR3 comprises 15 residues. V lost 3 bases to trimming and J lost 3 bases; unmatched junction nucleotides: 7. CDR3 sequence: CASSFQGTAKETQYF. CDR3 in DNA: TGTGCCAGCAGTTTCCAAGGGACAGCTAAAGAGACCCAGTACTTC.

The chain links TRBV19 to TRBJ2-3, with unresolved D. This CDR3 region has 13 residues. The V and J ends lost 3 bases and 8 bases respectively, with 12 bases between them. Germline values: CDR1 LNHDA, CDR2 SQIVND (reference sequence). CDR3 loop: CASSIGRMGTQYF. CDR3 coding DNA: TGTGCCAGTAGTATCGGCCGGATGGGTACGCAGTATTTT.

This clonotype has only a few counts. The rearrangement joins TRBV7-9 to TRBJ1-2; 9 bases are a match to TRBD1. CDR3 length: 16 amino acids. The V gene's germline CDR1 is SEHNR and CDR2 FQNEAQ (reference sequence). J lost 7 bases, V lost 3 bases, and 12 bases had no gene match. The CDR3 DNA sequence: TGTGCCAGCAGCTTCGAGGGGACAGGGTCGTCCCGTGGCTACACCTTC. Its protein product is CASSFEGTGSSRGYTF.

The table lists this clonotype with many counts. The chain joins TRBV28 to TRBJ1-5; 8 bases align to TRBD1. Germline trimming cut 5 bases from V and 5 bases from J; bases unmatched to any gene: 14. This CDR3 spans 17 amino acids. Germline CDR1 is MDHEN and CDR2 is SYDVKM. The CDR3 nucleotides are TGTGCCAGCAGTGACCCCCGGGACAGGCCGCGCGATCAGCCCCAGCATTTT. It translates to CASSDPRDRPRDQPQHF.

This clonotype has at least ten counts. CDR3 sequence: CASSSPGASGERGTQYF. As DNA, the CDR3 is TGTGCCAGCAGCTCCCCCGGGGCTAGCGGTGAGAGGGGGACGCAGTATTTT. The chain recombines TRBV7-2 with TRBJ2-3; TRBD2 might be the D (7 bases). CDR3 size: 17 residues. The germline V gene encodes CDR1 SGHTA and CDR2 FQGNSA. V was pared by 4 bases and J by 9 bases, with 26 bases between.

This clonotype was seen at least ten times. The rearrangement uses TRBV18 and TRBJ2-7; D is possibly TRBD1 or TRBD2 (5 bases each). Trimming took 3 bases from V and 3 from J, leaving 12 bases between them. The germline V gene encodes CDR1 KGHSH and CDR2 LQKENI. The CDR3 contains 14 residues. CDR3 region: CASSPGDGNYEQYF. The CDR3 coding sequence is TGTGCCAGCTCACCCGGGGACGGGAACTACGAGCAGTACTTC.

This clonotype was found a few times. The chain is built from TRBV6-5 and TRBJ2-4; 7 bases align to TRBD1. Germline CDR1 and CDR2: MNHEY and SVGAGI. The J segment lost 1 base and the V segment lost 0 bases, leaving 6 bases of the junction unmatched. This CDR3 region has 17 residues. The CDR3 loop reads CASSYSWVDRAKNIQYF. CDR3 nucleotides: TGTGCCAGCAGTTACTCATGGGTGGACAGGGCCAAAAACATTCAGTACTTC.

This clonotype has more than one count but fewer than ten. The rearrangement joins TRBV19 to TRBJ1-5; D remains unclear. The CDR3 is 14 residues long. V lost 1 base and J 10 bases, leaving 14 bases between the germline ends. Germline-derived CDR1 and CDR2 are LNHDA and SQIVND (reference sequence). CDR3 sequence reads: CASSIGSLYSPQHF. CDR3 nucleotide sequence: TGTGCCAGTAGTATAGGGAGCCTTTACAGCCCCCAGCATTTT.

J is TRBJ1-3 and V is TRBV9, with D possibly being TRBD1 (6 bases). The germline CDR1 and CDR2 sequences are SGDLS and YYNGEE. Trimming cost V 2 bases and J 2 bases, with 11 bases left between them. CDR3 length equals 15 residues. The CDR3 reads CASSVTTGPGNTIYF. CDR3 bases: TGTGCCAGCAGCGTTACGACAGGCCCTGGAAACACCATATATTTT.

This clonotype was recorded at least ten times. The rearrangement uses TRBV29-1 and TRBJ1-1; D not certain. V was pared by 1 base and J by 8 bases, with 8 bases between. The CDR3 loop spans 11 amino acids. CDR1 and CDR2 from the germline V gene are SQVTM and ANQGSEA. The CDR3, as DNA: TGCAGCGTTGAAGTGGCAGCCGAAGCTTTCTTT. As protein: CSVEVAAEAFF.

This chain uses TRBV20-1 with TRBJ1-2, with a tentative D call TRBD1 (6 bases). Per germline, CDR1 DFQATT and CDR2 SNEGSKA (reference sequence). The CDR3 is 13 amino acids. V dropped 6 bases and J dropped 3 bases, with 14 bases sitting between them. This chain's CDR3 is CSAWGQLDYGYTF. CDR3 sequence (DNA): TGCAGTGCCTGGGGACAATTGGACTATGGCTACACCTTC.

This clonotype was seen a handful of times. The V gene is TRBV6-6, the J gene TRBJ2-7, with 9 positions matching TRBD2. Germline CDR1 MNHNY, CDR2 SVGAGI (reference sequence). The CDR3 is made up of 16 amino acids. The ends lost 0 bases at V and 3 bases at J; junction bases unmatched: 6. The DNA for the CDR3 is TGTGCCAGCAGTTACTCCCGTAGCGGGGGTAACTACGAGCAGTACTTC. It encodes CASSYSRSGGNYEQYF.

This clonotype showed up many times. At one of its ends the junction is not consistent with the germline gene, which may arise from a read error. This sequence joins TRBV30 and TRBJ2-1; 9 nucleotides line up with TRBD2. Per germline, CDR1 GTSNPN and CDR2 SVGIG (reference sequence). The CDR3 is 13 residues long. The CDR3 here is CAWSDISPSGASF. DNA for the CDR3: TGTGCCTGGAGCGACATTTCCCCTAGCGGGGCCTCCTTC.

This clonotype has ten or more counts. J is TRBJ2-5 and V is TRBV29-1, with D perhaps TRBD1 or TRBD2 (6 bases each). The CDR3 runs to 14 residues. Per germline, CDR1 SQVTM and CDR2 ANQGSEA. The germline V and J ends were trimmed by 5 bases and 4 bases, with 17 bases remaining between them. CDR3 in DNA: TGCAGCGTTCCCGTTCCCGGGGGCAGAGAGACCCAGTACTTC. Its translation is CSVPVPGGRETQYF.